Shown below are 10 T cell receptor beta chains from a single sample sequenced in a study of T cell responses to AZD1222 COVID-19 vaccine (dated by TCRdb to the early 2020s). This specimen's time point label, interpreted: baseline before first vaccination. The sample's treatment or condition, from its label and the paper: meningococcal conjugate vaccine given as trial control. Library preparation was by the immunoSEQ multiplex PCR assay. TCRdb stores this immuneACCESS table with in-frame sequences only. Part of the clones is absent; in the studies checked, under half of the shortfall reflects unresolved V genes, and no reason is known for the rest. The sample data list 150,000 to 180,000 clones, and 86% of these were observed just once. The ten largest account for 5.5% to 6% of the sample. Material: peripheral blood, obtained on day 0 of MenACWY control vaccination. These receptors all stem from an adult in good health.

The chain employs TRBV4-3 and TRBJ1-2; 7 bases are a match to TRBD1. The J segment lost 4 bases and the V segment lost 4 bases, leaving 9 bases of the junction unmatched. CDR3 size: 15 residues. Germline V gene lookup returns CDR1 LGHNA and CDR2 YSLEER. CDR3 nucleotides: TGCGCCAGCAGCCGGACCGGGACAGACGGCTATGGCTACACCTTC. Translating it yields CASSRTGTDGYGYTF.

This clone has a handful of counts. The chain combines TRBV7-6 with TRBJ2-1; weak D call: TRBD1 (6 bases). Trimming removed 2 bases from V and 10 bases from J, with 9 bases in between. From germline, CDR1 is SGHVS and CDR2 FNYEAQ. The CDR3 spans 12 residues. The CDR3 coding sequence is TGTGCCAGCAGCTTAACGAGGGGGGAGCAGTTCTTC. Amino acid sequence: CASSLTRGEQFF.

This clone was seen a few times. The chain has TRBV10-3 and TRBJ1-1; 7 positions match TRBD1. The CDR3 contains 13 residues. V was clipped by 7 bases and J by 3 bases; unmatched bases: 5. In germline, CDR1 is ENHRY, CDR2 SYGVKD. As DNA, the CDR3 is TGTGCCATCAAGGGCAGGGGGGACACTGAAGCTTTCTTT. It encodes CAIKGRGDTEAFF.

This clone was seen once. The rearrangement joins TRBV19 to TRBJ1-2; D call uncertain. The CDR3 consists of 13 residues. Germline V gene sequence: CDR1 LNHDA, CDR2 SQIVND (reference sequence). Trimming removed 1 base from V and 8 bases from J, with 11 bases in between. The CDR3, as DNA: TGTGCCAGTAGTATAGGGGCAGGTTACGGCTACACCTTC. This translates into CASSIGAGYGYTF.

The chain combines TRBV5-1 with TRBJ1-2, with TRBD1 as a possible D gene (6 bases). Per germline, CDR1 SGHRS and CDR2 YFSETQ. This CDR3 is 13 amino acids long. V lost 4 bases and J 2 bases, leaving 9 bases between the germline ends. CDR3 nucleotide sequence: TGCGCCAGCAGCCCGGACAGCAACTATGGCTACACCTTC. This codes for CASSPDSNYGYTF.

V gene TRBV9 combines with J gene TRBJ2-2, with TRBD2 matching over 11 bases. This CDR3 has 15 amino acids. The J segment lost 2 bases and the V segment lost 3 bases, leaving 0 bases of the junction unmatched. Looked up from germline, CDR1 is SGDLS and CDR2 is YYNGEE. The CDR3 sequence: CASSGLAGNTGELFF. The CDR3 nucleotides read TGTGCCAGCAGCGGACTAGCGGGAAACACCGGGGAGCTGTTTTTT.

The chain carries TRBV6-5 and TRBJ2-6; the match to TRBD1 covers 9 bases. CDR3 length: 15 amino acids. CDR1 MNHEY and CDR2 SVGAGI come from the germline V gene. The trim removed 7 bases at V and 0 bases at J, leaving 1 base unmatched. DNA for the CDR3: TGTGCCAGCAAGGACAGGGGCTCTGGGGCCAACGTCCTGACTTTC. As protein: CASKDRGSGANVLTF.

The chain carries TRBV15 and TRBJ2-3; TRBD2 agrees at 8 bases. V shed 1 base and J 4 bases; nucleotides not matched to a gene: 4. Germline V gives CDR1 LNHNV, CDR2 YYDKDF (reference sequence). The CDR3 loop spans 15 amino acids. CDR3 region: CATSRVAGGADTQYF. In DNA form, the CDR3 reads TGTGCCACCAGCAGAGTTGCGGGGGGCGCAGATACGCAGTATTTT.

V gene TRBV7-2 combines with J gene TRBJ2-1; D possibly corresponds to TRBD1 (5 bases). Trimming took off 5 bases at V and 2 bases at J, with 10 bases between the two ends. The length of the CDR3 is 14 residues. Germline V gene sequence: CDR1 SGHTA, CDR2 FQGNSA. The DNA of the CDR3 is TGTGCCAGCAGCCCCGGCAGGGCCTACAATGAGCAGTTCTTC. Protein: CASSPGRAYNEQFF.

The chain combines TRBV4-2 with TRBJ2-3, with 7 bases matching TRBD2. Germline V gives CDR1 LGHNA, CDR2 YNFKEQ. This CDR3 has 16 amino acids. Germline trimming cut 0 bases from V and 1 base from J; bases unmatched to any gene: 4. CDR3 in DNA: TGTGCCAGCAGCCAAGAACGGAGCGGGGGCACAGATACGCAGTATTTT. This encodes CASSQERSGGTDTQYF.